This T cell receptor (beta chain) was observed in a study of T cells in Graves' hyperthyroidism and ophthalmopathy. This clonotype showed up just a few times. Its specificity is unknown. A NOSPECS grade of at least 4, a Clinical Activity Score of at least 3 and duration under 3 months were recorded in ophthalmopathy patients. Exclusion followed for patients with uncontrolled infection, other autoimmune disease, pregnancy or lactation. Trimming left V 6 bases short and J 5 bases short, with 19 bases between. From germline, CDR1 is DFQATT and CDR2 SNEGSKA (reference sequence). This CDR3 region has 14 residues. The study, taken as a whole, reports: Blood also held most thyroid clonotypes expanded beyond 0.001.

From RNA transcripts, TCR beta CDR3 regions were amplified. The HTBI set primed first-round TCR CDR3 RT-PCR. MiXCR, run by TCRdb on the multiplex PCR reads, gives a single entry per CDR3 protein. The sample contains fewer than 650,000 distinct CDR3 sequences, roughly 15% of which appear only once. This TCR came from a woman in her 40s with Graves' ophthalmopathy. The sequenced material came from blood. The chain couples TRBV20-1 to TRBJ2-5, with D possibly being TRBD2 (6 bases). The CDR3 sequence: CSAPLGTLLETQYF. The CDR3 bases are TGCAGTGCCCCCTTGGGGACTCTTTTGGAGACCCAGTACTTC.